The table lists the clone carrying this T cell receptor (beta chain) with a few counts. V was pared by 6 bases and J by 0 bases, with 10 bases of the junction left unmatched. CDR3 length: 17 amino acids. Per the germline V gene, CDR1 is WSHSY and CDR2 is SAAADI. MiXCR was run by TCRdb on the 5' RACE reads, yielding one entry per CDR3 protein. This table holds 86,000 or so distinct CDR3 sequences, over 11% found once. This sample was included in a study of early T cells in non-severe SARS-CoV-2 infection. Sample: whole blood. The TCR originated in an adult who was a healthcare worker with PCR-confirmed SARS-CoV-2 infection or an uninfected control (not recorded which). The V and J genes are TRBV10-2 and TRBJ2-3, with 9 bases aligning to TRBD2. The CDR3 sequence is CASRPSGVYPSTDTQYF. CDR3 nucleotides: TGCGCCAGCAGACCTAGCGGGGTTTATCCTAGCACAGATACGCAGTATTTT.